The clone carrying this TCR beta chain showed up just a few times. These data are taken from a study of blood T cell repertoires in COVID-19. Study at large: The United States, Italy and Spain provided the acute and convalescent COVID-19 samples.

Clones were sequenced by immunoSEQ multiplex PCR, and TCRdb holds only the in-frame ones, with some missing. This table has around 310,000 clones, around 89% appearing once. Trimming shortened V by 0 bases and J by 2 bases, and 14 bases separated the two germline ends. This CDR3 has 17 amino acids. Germline loops: CDR1 SEHNR, CDR2 FQNEAQ (reference sequence). This clonotype originated in a middle-aged woman with COVID-19, enrolled during active disease. The rearrangement joins TRBV7-9 to TRBJ1-5; no firm D call. The specimen was peripheral blood. The CDR3 region has the DNA TGTGCCAGCAGCTTAGCGAGGAGGGTCGAGGGCAATCAGCCCCAGCATTTT. Protein product: CASSLARRVEGNQPQHF. The variable domain in full, with the rest retrieved from reference TRBV7-9 and TRBJ1-5, is DTGVSQNPRHKITKRGQNVTFRCDPISEHNRLYWYRQTLGQGPEFLTYFQNEAQLEKSRLLSDRFSAERPKGSFSTLEIQRTEQGDSAMYLCASSLARRVEGNQPQHFGDGTRLSIL.